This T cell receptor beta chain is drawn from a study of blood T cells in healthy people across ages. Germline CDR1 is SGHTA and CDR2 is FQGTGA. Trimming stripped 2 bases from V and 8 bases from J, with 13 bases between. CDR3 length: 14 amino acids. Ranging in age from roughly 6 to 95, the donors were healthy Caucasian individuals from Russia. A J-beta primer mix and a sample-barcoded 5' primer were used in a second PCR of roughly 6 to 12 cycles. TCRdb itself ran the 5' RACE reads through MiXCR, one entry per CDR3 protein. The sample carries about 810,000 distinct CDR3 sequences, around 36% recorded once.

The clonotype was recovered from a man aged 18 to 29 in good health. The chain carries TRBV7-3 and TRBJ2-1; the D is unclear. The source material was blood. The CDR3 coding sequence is TGTGCCAGCAGCTTAGAAGGAGCATCCGATGAGCAGTTCTTC. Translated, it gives CASSLEGASDEQFF.